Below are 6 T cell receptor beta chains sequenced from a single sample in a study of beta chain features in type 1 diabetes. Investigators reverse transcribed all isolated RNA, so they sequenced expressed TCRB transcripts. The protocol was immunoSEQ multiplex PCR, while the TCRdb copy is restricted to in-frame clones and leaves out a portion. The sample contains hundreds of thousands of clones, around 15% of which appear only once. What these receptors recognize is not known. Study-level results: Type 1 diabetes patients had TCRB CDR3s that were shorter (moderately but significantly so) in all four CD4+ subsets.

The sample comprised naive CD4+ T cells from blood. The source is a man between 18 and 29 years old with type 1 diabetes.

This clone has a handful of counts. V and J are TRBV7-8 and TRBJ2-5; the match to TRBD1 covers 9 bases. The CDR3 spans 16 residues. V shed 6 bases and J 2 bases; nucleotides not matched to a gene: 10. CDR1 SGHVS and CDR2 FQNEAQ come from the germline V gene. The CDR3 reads CASSYWDREPQETQYF. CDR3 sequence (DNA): TGTGCCAGCAGTTACTGGGACAGGGAGCCTCAAGAGACCCAGTACTTC.

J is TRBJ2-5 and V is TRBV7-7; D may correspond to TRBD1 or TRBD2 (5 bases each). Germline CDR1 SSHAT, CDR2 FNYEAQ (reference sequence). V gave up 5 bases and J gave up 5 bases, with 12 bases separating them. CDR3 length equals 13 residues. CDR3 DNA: TGTGCCAGCAGCGTGGGACGACGGGAGACCCAGTACTTC. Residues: CASSVGRRETQYF.

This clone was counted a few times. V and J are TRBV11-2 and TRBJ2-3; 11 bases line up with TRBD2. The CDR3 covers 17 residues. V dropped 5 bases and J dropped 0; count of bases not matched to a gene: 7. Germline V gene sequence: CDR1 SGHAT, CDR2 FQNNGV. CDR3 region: CASSPGASGGSTDTQYF. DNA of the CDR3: TGTGCCAGCAGCCCAGGGGCTAGCGGGGGGAGCACAGATACGCAGTATTTT.

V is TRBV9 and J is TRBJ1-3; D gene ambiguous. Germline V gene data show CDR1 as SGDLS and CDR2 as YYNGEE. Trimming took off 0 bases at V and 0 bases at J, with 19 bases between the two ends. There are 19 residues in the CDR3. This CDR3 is CASSVVPTRSDSSGNTIYF. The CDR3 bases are TGTGCCAGCAGCGTAGTTCCCACCCGATCTGATAGCTCTGGAAACACCATATATTTT.

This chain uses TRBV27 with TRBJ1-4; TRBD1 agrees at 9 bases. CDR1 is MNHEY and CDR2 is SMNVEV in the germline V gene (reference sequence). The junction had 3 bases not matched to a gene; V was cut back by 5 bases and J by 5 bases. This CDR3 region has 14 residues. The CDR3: CASSRDRANEKLFF. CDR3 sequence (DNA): TGTGCCAGCAGTCGGGACAGGGCAAATGAAAAACTGTTTTTT.

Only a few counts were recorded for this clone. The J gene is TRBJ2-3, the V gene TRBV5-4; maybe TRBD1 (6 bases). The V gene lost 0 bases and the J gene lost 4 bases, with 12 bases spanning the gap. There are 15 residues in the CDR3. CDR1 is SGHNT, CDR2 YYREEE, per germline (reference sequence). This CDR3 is CASSLGLSGADTQYF. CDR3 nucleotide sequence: TGTGCCAGCAGCTTGGGGCTCTCAGGGGCAGATACGCAGTATTTT.